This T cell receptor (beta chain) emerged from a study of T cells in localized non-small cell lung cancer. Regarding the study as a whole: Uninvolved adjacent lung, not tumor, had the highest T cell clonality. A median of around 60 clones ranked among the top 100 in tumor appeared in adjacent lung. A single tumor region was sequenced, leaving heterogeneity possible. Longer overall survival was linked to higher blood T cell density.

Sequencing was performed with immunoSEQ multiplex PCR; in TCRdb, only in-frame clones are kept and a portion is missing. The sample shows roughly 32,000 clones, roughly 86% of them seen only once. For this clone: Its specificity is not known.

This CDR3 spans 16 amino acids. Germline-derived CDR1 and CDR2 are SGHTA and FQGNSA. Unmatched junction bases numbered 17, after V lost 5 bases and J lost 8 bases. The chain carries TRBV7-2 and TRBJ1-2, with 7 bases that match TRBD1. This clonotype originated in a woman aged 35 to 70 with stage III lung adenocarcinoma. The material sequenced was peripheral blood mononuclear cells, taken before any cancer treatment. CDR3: CASSPQGGSGLRGYTF. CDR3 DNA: TGTGCCAGCAGCCCTCAAGGGGGCTCTGGTCTGCGGGGCTACACCTTC. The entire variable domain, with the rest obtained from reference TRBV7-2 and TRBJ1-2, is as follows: GAGVSQSPSNKVTEKGKDVELRCDPISGHTALYWYRQSLGQGLEFLIYFQGNSAPDKSGLPSDRFSAERTGGSVSTLTIQRTQQEDSAVYLCASSPQGGSGLRGYTFGSGTRLTVV.